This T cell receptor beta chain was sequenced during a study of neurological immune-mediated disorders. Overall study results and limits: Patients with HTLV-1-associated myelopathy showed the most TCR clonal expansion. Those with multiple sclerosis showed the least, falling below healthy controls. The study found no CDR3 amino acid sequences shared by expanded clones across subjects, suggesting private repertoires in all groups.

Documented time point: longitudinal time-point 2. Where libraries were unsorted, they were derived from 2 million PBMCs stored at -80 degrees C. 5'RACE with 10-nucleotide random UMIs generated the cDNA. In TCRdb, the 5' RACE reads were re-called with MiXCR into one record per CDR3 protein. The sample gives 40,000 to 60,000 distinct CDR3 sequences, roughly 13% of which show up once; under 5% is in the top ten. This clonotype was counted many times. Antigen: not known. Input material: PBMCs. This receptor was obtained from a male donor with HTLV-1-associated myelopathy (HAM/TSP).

Written as DNA, the CDR3 is TGTGCCAGCAGCGACGACAGGCGTAACTATGGCTACACCTTC. It translates to CASSDDRRNYGYTF. The chain employs TRBV3-1 and TRBJ1-2, with D possibly being TRBD1 (6 bases). The CDR3 sequence is 14 residues long. Germline loops: CDR1 LGHDT, CDR2 YNNKEL (reference sequence). V lost 5 bases to trimming and J lost 1 base, with 11 bases between them.